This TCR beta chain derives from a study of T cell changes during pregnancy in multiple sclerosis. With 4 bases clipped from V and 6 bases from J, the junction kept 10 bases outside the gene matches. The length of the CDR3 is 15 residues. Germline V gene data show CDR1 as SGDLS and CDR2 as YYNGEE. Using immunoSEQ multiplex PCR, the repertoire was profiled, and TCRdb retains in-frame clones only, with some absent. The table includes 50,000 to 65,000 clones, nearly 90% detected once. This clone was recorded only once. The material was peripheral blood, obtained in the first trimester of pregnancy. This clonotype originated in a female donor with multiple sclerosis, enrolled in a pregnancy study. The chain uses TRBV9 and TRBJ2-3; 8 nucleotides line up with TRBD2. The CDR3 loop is CASSTVTSVGDTQYF. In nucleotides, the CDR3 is TGTGCCAGCAGCACCGTGACTAGCGTCGGCGATACGCAGTATTTT. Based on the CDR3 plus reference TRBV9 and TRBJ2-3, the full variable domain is DSGVTQTPKHLITATGQRVTLRCSPRSGDLSVYWYQQSLDQGLQFLIQYYNGEERAKGNILERFSAQQFPDLHSELNLSSLELGDSALYFCASSTVTSVGDTQYFGPGTRLTVL.